This entry lists 3 T cell receptor beta chains sequenced from one sample in a study of cytotoxic CD8 clonotypes in ibrutinib-treated CLL. This table comes from immunoSEQ multiplex PCR, and its TCRdb copy is limited to in-frame clones, with some not included. The table has about 22,000 clones, over 65% seen once. The sequencing used PBMCs, collected after 12 months of ibrutinib treatment. The receptors were sampled from a human donor with chronic lymphocytic leukemia.

The rearrangement joins TRBV11-2 to TRBJ2-5; TRBD2 aligns across 12 bases. The CDR3 covers 14 residues. Germline CDR1 SGHAT, CDR2 FQNNGV. J gave up 6 bases and V 7 bases, and 6 bases lay outside the gene matches. For the CDR3, the DNA is TGTGCCAGCAATCTAGCGGGGGGGCCGAAGACCCAGTACTTC. Translation: CASNLAGGPKTQYF.

This chain uses TRBV7-8 with TRBJ2-3, with 9 bases that match TRBD2. J lost 2 bases, V lost 0 bases, and 3 bases had no gene match. In germline, CDR1 is SGHVS, CDR2 FQNEAQ. There are 16 residues in the CDR3. The CDR3 loop is CASSLAAGGNTDTQYF. DNA for the CDR3: TGTGCCAGCAGCTTAGCGGCGGGGGGGAACACAGATACGCAGTATTTT.

This chain uses TRBV25-1 with TRBJ1-6, with D perhaps matching TRBD1 (5 bases). This CDR3 has 14 amino acids. V lost 8 bases and J 9 bases, leaving 17 bases between the germline ends. In germline, CDR1 is MGHDK, CDR2 SYGVNS. CDR3 in DNA: TGTGCCAGCGGGCGGGGACGGTTTAGTTCACCCCTCCACTTT. Amino acids: CASGRGRFSSPLHF.